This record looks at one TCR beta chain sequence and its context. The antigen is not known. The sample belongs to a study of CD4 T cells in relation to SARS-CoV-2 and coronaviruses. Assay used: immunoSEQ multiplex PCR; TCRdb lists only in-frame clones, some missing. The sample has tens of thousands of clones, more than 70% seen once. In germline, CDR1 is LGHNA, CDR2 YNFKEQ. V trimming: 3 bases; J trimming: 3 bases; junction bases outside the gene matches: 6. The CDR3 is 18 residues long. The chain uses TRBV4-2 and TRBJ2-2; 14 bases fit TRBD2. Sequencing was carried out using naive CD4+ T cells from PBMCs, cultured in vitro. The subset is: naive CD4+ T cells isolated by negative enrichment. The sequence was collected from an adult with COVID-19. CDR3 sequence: CASSQGTSGRFYTGELFF. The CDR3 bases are TGTGCCAGCAGCCAGGGGACTAGCGGGAGATTCTACACCGGGGAGCTGTTTTTT.